The sample holds a few counts of the clone carrying this T cell receptor beta chain. The antigen is undetermined. Germline V gene data show CDR1 as MNHEY and CDR2 as SVGAGI. The CDR3 consists of 14 residues. Trimming left V 7 bases short and J 0 bases short, with 10 bases between. TCRdb independently ran MiXCR on the 5' RACE reads; one entry per CDR3 protein. The data show 500,000 to 600,000 distinct CDR3 sequences, more than 15% seen once. This sample stems from a study of T-cell memory formation after mild COVID-19. Background on the study: Most TCR clusters belonged to a single donor. General study points: For second-wave clones that peaked at day 37, SARS-CoV-2 specificity went unverified. Contracting CD4+ clones were located mainly in CM and EM, and CD8+ clones in EMRA.

The source is an adult woman who had mild COVID-19 (a few samples of this study predate the infection). Cell type and time point are not known. Sequenced: PBMCs or a T cell subset sorted from them (not recorded which). The chain is built from TRBV6-5 and TRBJ2-1; a possible D gene is TRBD2 (5 bases). The CDR3 is CASTRGNSYNEQFF. CDR3 in DNA: TGTGCCAGCACCCGGGGTAACTCCTACAATGAGCAGTTCTTC.